Detailed here is one TCR beta chain. This entry belongs to a study of molecular identifiers for immune sequencing clone quantification. The ends lost 6 bases at V and 4 bases at J; junction bases unmatched: 9. There are 15 residues in the CDR3. The germline gives CDR1 MNHEY, CDR2 SVGEGT. Previously described methods and listed TCR primers were used for bulk TCR libraries. TCRdb redid the calling of the PCR reads with MiXCR, one entry per CDR3 protein. The repertoire holds around 480,000 distinct CDR3 sequences, with around 25% as singletons. Sorting defined naive CD8 T cells as CD8+CD4-CCR7+CD45RA+. The chain is built from TRBV6-2 or TRBV6-3 and TRBJ2-3; 8 bases fit TRBD2. This receptor was obtained from a human donor in good health. Some libraries in this study had Jurkat cell RNA spiked in. The sequenced material came from naive CD8+ T cells from blood, with Jurkat cell RNA spiked in. Subset denoted: FACS-sorted CD8+CD4-CCR7+CD45RA+ naive T cells. The CDR3: CASRDPGGRADTQYF. The CDR3 bases are TGTGCCAGCAGAGATCCGGGGGGGCGGGCAGATACGCAGTATTTT.